This is a list of T cell receptor beta chains from one sample in a study of cytomegalovirus exposure and HLA in healthy donors. Sequenced by immunoSEQ multiplex PCR; TCRdb stores in-frame clones only, minus some. The sample includes around 50,000 clones, around 52% of them seen just once. The sequencing sample was made of PBMCs. These TCRs come from a human donor in good health. The conserved cysteine and the conserved F or W are not part of the CDR3 here. D genes are given only for firm matches.

j_gene	v_gene	len	d_gene	CDR3aa
TRBJ1-1	TRBV6-6	11	-	ASSDHGGSEAF
TRBJ2-2	TRBV4-3	14	-	ASSPLTGSLTGELF
TRBJ2-2	TRBV15	13	TRBD1	ATSREGGYTGELF
TRBJ1-5	TRBV15	12	-	ATTPLYSNQPQH
TRBJ2-5	TRBV6-4	11	-	ASSADAGETQY
TRBJ2-3	TRBV9	13	TRBD1	ASSFGQGHTDTQY
TRBJ2-1	TRBV12-5	13	TRBD1	ASGSGTGSYNEQF
TRBJ2-7	TRBV2	9	-	ASSVMAGQY
TRBJ2-6	TRBV4-3	17	-	ASSQDRGRRSSGANVLT
TRBJ1-1	TRBV9	12	-	ASSVGEGFAEAF
TRBJ2-1	TRBV7-6	14	TRBD2	ASSPVAGGLYNEQF
TRBJ1-6	TRBV19	11	-	ASSTYSGSPLH
TRBJ1-3	TRBV6-6	14	-	ASSSPNRVHGNTIY
TRBJ1-6	TRBV2	14	TRBD1	ASRDRRTGEESPLH
TRBJ2-1	TRBV10-3	14	TRBD2	AISAGTSGGDNEQF
TRBJ1-5	TRBV19	12	-	ASQEFGRAQPQH
TRBJ1-1	TRBV10-2	10	-	ASSEAGSEAF
TRBJ2-1	TRBV30	13	TRBD2	ARRTSGGARYEQF
TRBJ1-1	TRBV19	10	-	ASSRGGTEAF
TRBJ1-2	TRBV30	11	-	AWNFGLNYGYT
TRBJ1-2	TRBV5-6	13	TRBD1	ASSPTGGAFGGYT
TRBJ1-6	TRBV30	12	-	AWRPPYPGSPLH
TRBJ2-7	TRBV10-3	14	TRBD2	AISVLNLAGEGEQY
TRBJ1-2	TRBV4-3	12	-	ASSQGKTGHGYT
TRBJ1-2	TRBV19	13	-	ASSIEDRANYGYT
TRBJ2-3	TRBV29-1	11	-	SVDSGATDTQY
TRBJ1-2	TRBV6-5	13	-	ASSYSSFRSYGYT
TRBJ1-5	TRBV2	13	-	ASRKSQGPNQPQH
TRBJ2-7	TRBV6-1	13	TRBD2	ASSGSGTSTYEQY
TRBJ1-2	TRBV6-5	12	-	ASSPHRERDGYT
TRBJ1-6	TRBV25-1	14	-	ASSRSTTGFNSPLH
TRBJ2-7	TRBV6-5	12	TRBD1	ASSEGTGSHEQY
TRBJ1-1	TRBV10-2	12	TRBD1	ASNEQGRYTEAF
TRBJ1-1	TRBV7-6	12	TRBD1	ASSRPGTDRKAF
TRBJ2-3	TRBV7-9	9	-	ASSTVDTQY
TRBJ1-4	TRBV4-1	13	-	ASSVRGARDEKLF
TRBJ2-7	TRBV7-9	10	-	SSSQYYYEQY
TRBJ1-6	TRBV2	13	TRBD1	ASSETGPYNSPLH
TRBJ2-1	TRBV5-1	11	-	ASSLSALNEQF
TRBJ2-7	TRBV5-1	11	TRBD1	ASSLETGGEQY
TRBJ1-5	TRBV28	14	TRBD1	ASSLSLQGINQPQH
TRBJ1-1	TRBV14	13	-	ASSQGDYRYTEAF
TRBJ2-6	TRBV4-3	13	TRBD1	ASSQRHRGSNVLT
TRBJ1-2	TRBV19	12	-	ASSTGSDAYGYT
TRBJ2-3	TRBV6-4	13	-	ASSELGLSTDTQY
TRBJ1-1	TRBV7-9	10	-	SSSRENTEAF
TRBJ2-3	TRBV19	11	-	ASSIQGADTQY
TRBJ2-5	TRBV5-1	14	TRBD1	ASSSAGQGGWETQY
TRBJ1-1	TRBV6-6	13	TRBD1	ASRPGTGAGAEAF
TRBJ2-3	TRBV6-5	13	TRBD2	ASIRTSGSTDTQY
TRBJ1-3	TRBV4-2	14	TRBD1	ASSVTTGGGGNTIY
TRBJ2-3	TRBV9	13	TRBD2	ASSVSGGFTDTQY
TRBJ1-2	TRBV6-5	10	-	ASSLPGDGYT
TRBJ1-1	TRBV7-2	13	-	ASSPRGGRNTEAF